This entry features one T cell receptor (beta chain) sequence. TCRdb keeps only in-frame clones here, not all; method: immunoSEQ multiplex PCR. The table lists about 120,000 clones, more than 80% of them singletons. This sample is part of a study of control samples from healthy donors and cancer patients. The germline V gene has CDR1 MNHEY and CDR2 SVGAGI. The CDR3 consists of 14 residues. Between the trimmed V and J ends, which lost 6 bases and 5 bases, there was a span of 16 bases. Sequenced material: blood. The sequence was collected from a man aged 40-55 years in good health. The V call is TRBV6-5, the J call TRBJ1-2; perhaps TRBD1 as D (6 bases). In DNA form, the CDR3 reads TGTGCCAGCAGGCCCTGGGGGACACCATATGGCTACACCTTC. Translated, it gives CASRPWGTPYGYTF.